This entry is about one TCR beta chain. This sample is part of a study of lymphopenia after photon versus proton radiotherapy. The table came from immunoSEQ multiplex PCR; TCRdb's copy has only in-frame clones and leaves some out. The repertoire holds tens of thousands of clones, with over 80% as singletons. CDR1 and CDR2 from the germline V gene are DFQATT and SNEGSKA (reference sequence). The CDR3 covers 11 residues. With 3 bases removed from V and 7 bases from J, the gap between germline ends came to 10 bases. The source of this sequence is a woman in her sixties or seventies with pancreatic cancer. The sample in question was peripheral blood, obtained from a patient treated with proton-based radiotherapy. The chain employs TRBV20-1 and TRBJ2-7; D is uncertain. DNA of the CDR3: TGCAGTGCTAGGGGCCCGCAAGAGCAGTACTTC. Translation gives CSARGPQEQYF.